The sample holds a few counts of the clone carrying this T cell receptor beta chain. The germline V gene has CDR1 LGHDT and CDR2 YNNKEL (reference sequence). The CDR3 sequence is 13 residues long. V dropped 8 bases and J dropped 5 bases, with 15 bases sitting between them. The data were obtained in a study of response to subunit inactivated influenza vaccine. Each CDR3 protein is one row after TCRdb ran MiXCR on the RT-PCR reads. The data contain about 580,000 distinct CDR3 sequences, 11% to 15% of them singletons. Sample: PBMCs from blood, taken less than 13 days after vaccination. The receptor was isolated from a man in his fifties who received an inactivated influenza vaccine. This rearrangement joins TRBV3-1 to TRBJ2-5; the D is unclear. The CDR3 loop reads CASGSNKVETQYF. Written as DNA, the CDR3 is TGTGCCAGCGGCTCGAATAAGGTGGAGACCCAGTACTTC.